A single sample is the source of the 3 T cell receptor beta chains below, sequenced in a study of blood T cell repertoires in COVID-19. Only in-frame clones appear in the TCRdb table, and some are missing; sequencing was by immunoSEQ multiplex PCR. The table records 130,000 to 150,000 clones, roughly nine tenths of them present only once. Sequencing used peripheral blood. The receptors stem from a human donor in a cohort sampled during active COVID-19.

J is TRBJ2-5 and V is TRBV12-5, with 10 bases matching TRBD2. This CDR3 is 18 amino acids long. With 0 bases clipped from V and 5 bases from J, the junction kept 12 bases outside the gene matches. Germline CDR1 is LGHNT and CDR2 is FRNRAP. CDR3: CASGLVLSLAGVRETQYF. Here the CDR3 DNA reads TGTGCTAGTGGTTTGGTTCTCTCTCTAGCGGGGGTTCGGGAGACCCAGTACTTC.

The V gene is TRBV2, the J gene TRBJ2-3; 7 bases map to TRBD2. Germline lookup yields CDR1 SNHLY and CDR2 FYNNEI. The CDR3 has 18 amino acids. V gave up 4 bases and J gave up 0 bases; unmatched junction bases: 13. The CDR3 loop reads CASSGDAGGGMSTDTQYF. CDR3 nucleotides: TGTGCCAGCAGTGGGGATGCTGGCGGGGGAATGAGCACAGATACGCAGTATTTT.

This rearrangement joins TRBV10-3 to TRBJ2-1; 10 bases match TRBD2. CDR1 ENHRY and CDR2 SYGVKD come from the germline V gene. Trimming took 3 bases from V and 10 from J; bases not matched to a gene: 6. The CDR3 contains 14 residues. CDR3 in DNA: TGTGCCATCAGTGATAGTCTAGCGGGGGACGAGCAGTTCTTC. Translation gives CAISDSLAGDEQFF.